These T cell receptor beta chains were read from a single sample in a study of OX40 agonist ivuxolimab in advanced cancers. Some clones are missing from TCRdb's copy, which holds only in-frame ones; the method was immunoSEQ multiplex PCR. The data hold tens of thousands of clones, with around nine tenths observed a single time. The sample in question was CD4+ or CD8+ T cells sorted from blood, obtained in a trial of the OX40 agonist ivuxolimab. These receptors all stem from an adult with an advanced solid tumor such as melanoma, head and neck, liver or kidney cancer. The conserved cysteine and the conserved F or W are not part of the CDR3 here. Fields, in order: clone size, J gene, V gene, CDR3 protein. Only some rows state a clone size, as once, few, many or a class for expanded clones.

abundance: .
j_gene: TRBJ2-6
v_gene: TRBV28
CDR3aa: ASKNGDRHLTGANVLT

abundance: .
j_gene: TRBJ2-1
v_gene: TRBV10-3
CDR3aa: AITEGEPNEQF

abundance: .
j_gene: TRBJ1-2
v_gene: TRBV27
CDR3aa: ASSRDGDLYGYT

abundance: once
j_gene: TRBJ2-7
v_gene: TRBV9
CDR3aa: ASSVAEGAFYEQY

abundance: .
j_gene: TRBJ1-1
v_gene: TRBV6-5
CDR3aa: ASSPAASYTEAF

abundance: few
j_gene: TRBJ2-1
v_gene: TRBV14
CDR3aa: ASSLNHEQF

abundance: .
j_gene: TRBJ2-7
v_gene: TRBV30
CDR3aa: AWTGGYEQY

abundance: .
j_gene: .
v_gene: TRBV5-6
CDR3aa: ASSLGGLAGDEQY

abundance: .
j_gene: TRBJ2-3
v_gene: TRBV7-8
CDR3aa: ASSFQDPVPDTQY

abundance: .
j_gene: TRBJ2-3
v_gene: TRBV7-3
CDR3aa: ASSRPRSGGTDTQY

abundance: once
j_gene: TRBJ1-6
v_gene: TRBV4-3
CDR3aa: ASSQDPGGNSPLH

abundance: .
j_gene: TRBJ2-7
v_gene: TRBV27
CDR3aa: ASAKLQTGGIYEQY

abundance: .
j_gene: TRBJ1-2
v_gene: TRBV5-1
CDR3aa: ASSLQGSGYT

abundance: once
j_gene: TRBJ2-7
v_gene: TRBV7-8
CDR3aa: ASSLESETGTYEQY

abundance: few
j_gene: TRBJ2-3
v_gene: TRBV14
CDR3aa: ASSQVPSPDTQY

abundance: .
j_gene: TRBJ2-1
v_gene: TRBV13
CDR3aa: ASSPEGEVLHNEQF

abundance: .
j_gene: TRBJ2-2
v_gene: TRBV4-1
CDR3aa: ASSPLDGQPSTGELF

abundance: .
j_gene: TRBJ1-5
v_gene: TRBV29-1
CDR3aa: SAGEADQPQH

abundance: .
j_gene: TRBJ2-3
v_gene: TRBV6-5
CDR3aa: ASSSYDRSDTQY

abundance: .
j_gene: TRBJ2-5
v_gene: TRBV7-9
CDR3aa: AIPLREVETGITETQY

abundance: few
j_gene: TRBJ2-5
v_gene: TRBV9
CDR3aa: ASSVEGRPETQY

abundance: .
j_gene: TRBJ1-1
v_gene: TRBV13
CDR3aa: ASRPTGELYTEAF

abundance: .
j_gene: TRBJ1-4
v_gene: TRBV15
CDR3aa: ATSRAPQGDRSNEKLF

abundance: .
j_gene: TRBJ1-5
v_gene: TRBV27
CDR3aa: ASSISLSNQPQH

abundance: .
j_gene: TRBJ1-4
v_gene: TRBV18
CDR3aa: ASSGATNEKLF

abundance: .
j_gene: TRBJ2-5
v_gene: TRBV7-6
CDR3aa: ASSFGPLGETQY

abundance: .
j_gene: TRBJ2-7
v_gene: TRBV4-1
CDR3aa: ASSQVGQGGYYEQY

abundance: .
j_gene: TRBJ2-7
v_gene: TRBV25-1
CDR3aa: ASSELTSGPEQY

abundance: .
j_gene: TRBJ2-5
v_gene: TRBV27
CDR3aa: ASSLWSLAETQY

abundance: .
j_gene: TRBJ2-7
v_gene: TRBV4-3
CDR3aa: ASSQDRTADLFEQY

abundance: .
j_gene: TRBJ1-1
v_gene: TRBV4-3
CDR3aa: ASSQDINTEAF

abundance: .
j_gene: TRBJ1-1
v_gene: TRBV28
CDR3aa: ASSSTRRNTEAF

abundance: .
j_gene: TRBJ2-3
v_gene: TRBV10-3
CDR3aa: AISERLAVSTDTQY

abundance: few
j_gene: TRBJ2-7
v_gene: TRBV5-4
CDR3aa: ASTTSGTSPNEQY

abundance: .
j_gene: TRBJ1-5
v_gene: TRBV5-8
CDR3aa: ASSLPQHRRGNQPQH

abundance: once
j_gene: TRBJ1-2
v_gene: TRBV6-5
CDR3aa: ASSYSISGVDYGYT

abundance: few
j_gene: TRBJ1-2
v_gene: TRBV19
CDR3aa: ASSHRGPVYGYT

abundance: .
j_gene: TRBJ2-3
v_gene: TRBV13
CDR3aa: ASSPGLRPIDTQY

abundance: .
j_gene: TRBJ1-2
v_gene: TRBV10-2
CDR3aa: ASGGRQGNYGYT

abundance: .
j_gene: TRBJ1-4
v_gene: TRBV5-6
CDR3aa: ASSLEQGRREKLF

abundance: .
j_gene: TRBJ2-7
v_gene: TRBV7-6
CDR3aa: ACSSRQSGEQY

abundance: .
j_gene: TRBJ1-1
v_gene: TRBV9
CDR3aa: ASSLEAGLPITEAF

abundance: .
j_gene: TRBJ1-1
v_gene: TRBV27
CDR3aa: ASSAASLAEAF

abundance: .
j_gene: TRBJ1-1
v_gene: TRBV11-2
CDR3aa: ASSLDRPGAYMNTEAF

abundance: .
j_gene: TRBJ1-1
v_gene: TRBV7-4
CDR3aa: ASSFVAGRGTEAF

abundance: once
j_gene: TRBJ1-5
v_gene: TRBV4-3
CDR3aa: ASSQDNRQDHQH

abundance: .
j_gene: TRBJ2-5
v_gene: TRBV27
CDR3aa: ASSLRGGQETQY

abundance: .
j_gene: TRBJ2-1
v_gene: TRBV9
CDR3aa: ASSAGTGDNEQF

abundance: .
j_gene: TRBJ2-1
v_gene: TRBV6-5
CDR3aa: ASSIGQSSYNEQF

abundance: .
j_gene: TRBJ1-1
v_gene: TRBV7-3
CDR3aa: ASSLGGATEAF

abundance: .
j_gene: TRBJ2-1
v_gene: TRBV13
CDR3aa: ASSFDGTTNRGHNEQF

abundance: .
j_gene: TRBJ1-3
v_gene: TRBV4-3
CDR3aa: ASSQDGVIANTIY

abundance: .
j_gene: TRBJ1-1
v_gene: TRBV19
CDR3aa: ASSIGRGEAF

abundance: .
j_gene: TRBJ2-5
v_gene: TRBV9
CDR3aa: ASSVGSVAGGPEKETQY

abundance: .
j_gene: TRBJ1-4
v_gene: TRBV5-1
CDR3aa: ASSPGQGGTNEKLF